The rows below give T cell receptor beta chains drawn from one sample of a study of cytomegalovirus exposure and HLA in healthy donors. Assay: immunoSEQ multiplex PCR; the TCRdb copy retains only in-frame clones and omits some. The repertoire includes about 160,000 clones, 75% to 90% of them detected once, and 1.9% sits in the top ten. Source material: PBMCs. These receptors were obtained from a woman between 18 and 29 years old in good health and CMV-seronegative. Both conserved end residues are part of each CDR3. Fields, in order: clone size, D gene, J gene, V gene, CDR3 DNA, CDR3 protein. D genes are given only for firm matches. The size field is filled for only some rows; it gives once, few, many or a size class.

-,-,TRBJ1-1,TRBV18,TGTGCCAGCTCATCGGACATGAACACTGAAGCTTTCTTT,CASSSDMNTEAFF
once,-,TRBJ1-1,TRBV2,TGTGCCAGCAGTGATAACGCCGCGGTAGCTTTCTTT,CASSDNAAVAFF
once,TRBD1,TRBJ1-1,TRBV6-1,TGTGCCAGCAGTGGGAGACAGGGGGACACTGAAGCTTTCTTT,CASSGRQGDTEAFF
-,-,TRBJ1-2,TRBV28,TGTGCCAGCAGTTTGGAAGGCAGGTTCTATGGCTACACCTTC,CASSLEGRFYGYTF
few,TRBD1,TRBJ1-1,TRBV2,TGTGCCAGCAGCCCGGACAGGACCAACACTGAAGCTTTCTTT,CASSPDRTNTEAFF
-,-,TRBJ2-1,TRBV5-1,TGCGCCAGCAGCTTGGTTTTTTCCCAGAACAATGAGCAGTTCTTC,CASSLVFSQNNEQFF
-,-,TRBJ2-3,TRBV28,TGTGCCAGCACCCTCCCGGAGGGGCGAGCAGATACGCAGTATTTT,CASTLPEGRADTQYF
once,-,TRBJ1-3,TRBV6-1,TGTGCCAGCAGTGTCGGCCCAGGGGTAGGAAACACCATATATTTT,CASSVGPGVGNTIYF
-,-,TRBJ2-1,TRBV9,TGTGCCAGCAGCGTGTCGGGGTTACCTTACAATGAGCAGTTCTTC,CASSVSGLPYNEQFF
-,TRBD2,TRBJ2-5,TRBV7-8,TGTGCCAGCAGCTTAGGGACTAGCGGGGAAGAGACCCAGTACTTC,CASSLGTSGEETQYF
-,-,TRBJ2-7,TRBV5-1,TGCGCCAGCAGCTTATACCCTTCGGAACTACCGCCTTTGGCCGAGCAGTACTTC,CASSLYPSELPPLAEQYF
-,-,TRBJ2-7,TRBV2,TGTGCCAGCAGTGACGGCTACGAGCAGTACTTC,CASSDGYEQYF
-,TRBD2,TRBJ2-7,TRBV7-8,TGTGCCAGCAGCTTAAGGACTAGCGGGTCCTACGAGCAGTACTTC,CASSLRTSGSYEQYF
-,TRBD1,TRBJ2-1,TRBV2,TGTGCCAGCAGGTATGGACAGGACAATGAGCAGTTCTTC,CASRYGQDNEQFF
-,TRBD1,TRBJ2-7,TRBV5-1,TGCGCCAGCAGCTTGGCCCGGTGGGACAGGGGCGACGAGCAGTACTTC,CASSLARWDRGDEQYF
-,-,TRBJ2-1,TRBV19,TGTGCCAGTAGTCCGGGCTCCTACAATGAGCAGTTCTTC,CASSPGSYNEQFF
once,TRBD1,TRBJ2-1,TRBV5-1,TGCGCCAGCAGAGAGACACGACAGGGTCGGGACAATGAGCAGTTCTTC,CASRETRQGRDNEQFF
-,TRBD1,TRBJ1-5,TRBV19,TGTGCCAGTAGTCGAGACGACAGGGGGCAAGGGAATCAGCCCCAGCATTTT,CASSRDDRGQGNQPQHF
-,-,TRBJ2-1,TRBV9,TGTGCCAGCAGCGTAGGTCATAGGGAGAGGGTCAATGAGCAGTTCTTC,CASSVGHRERVNEQFF
-,-,TRBJ2-1,TRBV6-1,TGTGCCAGCATTAGCGGTTTCTCCTACAATGAGCAGTTCTTC,CASISGFSYNEQFF
-,-,TRBJ2-3,TRBV7-9,TGTGCCAGCAGCCCCCTCAGGCAGGGGACAGATACGCAGTATTTT,CASSPLRQGTDTQYF
-,TRBD1,TRBJ1-6,TRBV2,TGTGCCAGCAGTGGACAGGGGAATTCACCCCTCCACTTT,CASSGQGNSPLHF
-,TRBD2,TRBJ2-7,TRBV11-2,TGTGCCAGCAGGCGACTAGCGGGGCTGGACGAGCAGTACTTC,CASRRLAGLDEQYF
once,-,TRBJ1-6,TRBV19,TGTGCCAGTCGGCCAGCCCGGGTTCCCCTCCACTTT,CASRPARVPLHF
-,-,TRBJ1-5,TRBV6-1,TGTGCCAGCAAGCACTATTCAAGAGGAAATCAGCCCCAGCATTTT,CASKHYSRGNQPQHF
-,TRBD2,TRBJ2-7,TRBV6-6,TGTGCCAGCAGTTACAGGGCTAGCGGGGTCGGCGAGCAGTACTTC,CASSYRASGVGEQYF